This T cell receptor (beta chain) was retrieved from a study of a mutant IDH1 vaccine in newly diagnosed glioma. Notes on the study in general: Top-clonotype changes in peripheral T cells seemed unrelated to pseudoprogression.

Trimming cost V 3 bases and J 2 bases, with 8 bases left between them. This CDR3 has 14 amino acids. Looked up from germline, CDR1 is MNHNS and CDR2 is SASEGT. Some clones are missing from TCRdb's copy, which holds only in-frame ones; the method was immunoSEQ multiplex PCR. The data hold about 32,000 clones, with around three quarters observed a single time. Time point described: week 35, safety follow-up. Vaccinated patients received 300 ug of mutant IDH1 20-mer peptide per dose, with topical imiquimod. Note on this clone: Its antigen is unknown.

This sample comprised PBMCs, obtained from a glioma patient whose treatment included an IDH1 peptide vaccine. The V and J genes are TRBV6-1 and TRBJ2-1; possibly TRBD1 for D (6 bases). The sequence came from a man in his forties with glioma. Some clones in this sample may be carry-over from other donors' samples. The CDR3: CASSEAGAYNEQFF. The CDR3 DNA sequence: TGTGCCAGCAGTGAGGCAGGGGCCTACAATGAGCAGTTCTTC.